Each of the 24 T cell receptor beta chains below was sequenced from the same sample in a study of cytomegalovirus exposure and HLA in healthy donors. The PCR was carried out with 60 Vbeta primers and 13 Jbeta primers. Here immunoSEQ multiplex PCR was the method, and the copy in TCRdb shows in-frame clones only, minus some. The sample gives 65,000 to 100,000 clones, about three quarters of which show up once; around 6% is in the top ten. The sample comprised PBMCs. The receptors come from a female donor in good health and CMV-seronegative.

The rearrangement uses TRBV13 and TRBJ1-4; TRBD1 might be the D (6 bases). Trimming removed 6 bases from V and 4 bases from J, with 15 bases in between. This CDR3 comprises 15 residues. Germline V gives CDR1 PRHDT, CDR2 FYEKMQ (reference sequence). The CDR3 is CASSISGQLNEKLFF. The CDR3 DNA follows: TGTGCCAGCAGTATAAGTGGACAGCTTAATGAAAAACTGTTTTTT.

The chain links TRBV13 to TRBJ2-7; possible D gene TRBD2, 5 bases. CDR3 size: 13 residues. Trimming took 3 bases from V and 0 from J, leaving 6 bases between them. Germline-derived CDR1 and CDR2 are PRHDT and FYEKMQ (reference sequence). The CDR3 is CASSLGSSYEQYF. As DNA, the CDR3 is TGTGCCAGCAGCTTGGGGAGCTCCTACGAGCAGTACTTC.

V gene TRBV5-1 combines with J gene TRBJ1-5, with D perhaps matching TRBD1 (5 bases). The germline V gene has CDR1 SGHRS and CDR2 YFSETQ. CDR3 length: 16 residues. V lost 4 bases and J 0 bases, leaving 14 bases between the germline ends. The CDR3 protein is CASSSGTESSNQPQHF. The CDR3 DNA sequence: TGCGCCAGCAGCAGCGGGACCGAGTCTAGCAATCAGCCCCAGCATTTT.

This CDR3 is CASSWSGGTQETQYF. The CDR3 DNA reads as TGTGCCAGCAGCTGGAGCGGGGGGACCCAAGAGACCCAGTACTTC. The chain employs TRBV5-4 and TRBJ2-5, with TRBD2 matching over 9 bases. The V gene end was trimmed by 3 bases and the J gene end by 1 base; junction bases not matched to a gene: 4. CDR1 is SGHNT, CDR2 YYREEE, per germline (reference sequence). CDR3 size: 15 residues.

The CDR3 region has the DNA TGTGCCACCAGCAGAGATATAGGGGTCACTGAAGCTTTCTTT. Amino acid sequence: CATSRDIGVTEAFF. This chain uses TRBV15 with TRBJ1-1; tentatively, D is TRBD1 (5 bases). The V gene's germline CDR1 is LNHNV and CDR2 YYDKDF (reference sequence). V lost 0 bases and J lost 4, with 9 bases in between. The CDR3 contains 14 residues.

The gene calls are TRBV7-8 and TRBJ1-1, with D perhaps matching TRBD1 (5 bases). Trimming shortened V by 4 bases and J by 5 bases, and 14 bases separated the two germline ends. The CDR3 extends over 14 amino acids. Germline V CDR1 and CDR2: SGHVS, FQNEAQ. The CDR3 nucleotides are TGTGCCAGCAGCTCAAGGGGTACGAGGACTGAAGCTTTCTTT. It yields the protein CASSSRGTRTEAFF.

The chain recombines TRBV30 with TRBJ1-6; maybe TRBD1 (6 bases). CDR3 length: 12 amino acids. V lost 4 bases to trimming and J lost 8 bases, with 9 bases between them. CDR1 GTSNPN and CDR2 SVGIG come from the germline V gene (reference sequence). The CDR3 spells CAWNRVDSPLHF. The CDR3 coding sequence is TGTGCCTGGAACAGGGTCGATTCACCCCTCCACTTT.

This chain connects TRBV2 to TRBJ2-1, with 9 bases that match TRBD2. The CDR3 loop spans 17 amino acids. V was clipped by 5 bases and J by 2 bases; unmatched bases: 10. Germline-derived CDR1 and CDR2 are SNHLY and FYNNEI. The CDR3 protein is CASSPGGGRAPYNEQFF. DNA of the CDR3: TGTGCCAGCAGTCCCGGGGGCGGGAGGGCCCCCTACAATGAGCAGTTCTTC.

This clone showed up just once. This rearrangement joins TRBV7-6 to TRBJ2-3; 8 bases line up with TRBD2. V was pared by 5 bases and J by 0 bases, with 7 bases of the junction left unmatched. The CDR3 runs to 16 residues. Per the germline V gene, CDR1 is SGHVS and CDR2 is FNYEAQ. The DNA for the CDR3 is TGTGCCAGCAGCGTCACCGGGGGGGCGAGCACAGATACGCAGTATTTT. Translated, it gives CASSVTGGASTDTQYF.

Comments on this clone: Other DNA sequences of this sample code for an identical CDR3. The gene calls are TRBV29-1 and TRBJ2-7; no clear D. The germline gives CDR1 SQVTM, CDR2 ANQGSEA. This CDR3 comprises 12 residues. The V end lost 2 bases, the J end lost 0 bases, and 5 bases lay between the germline ends. DNA for the CDR3: TGCAGCGTTGAATCGAGCTCCTACGAGCAGTACTTC. Translated: CSVESSSYEQYF.

This clone was recorded once. This chain uses TRBV12-5 with TRBJ2-7; 7 bases are a match to TRBD1. The junction had 8 bases not matched to a gene; V was cut back by 6 bases and J by 0 bases. In germline, CDR1 is LGHNT, CDR2 FRNRAP. The CDR3 length is 15 residues. The CDR3 bases are TGTGCTAGTGGGCCACAGGGGCTTAGCTCCTACGAGCAGTACTTC. Protein: CASGPQGLSSYEQYF.

The chain has TRBV30 and TRBJ2-7, with TRBD2 as a possible D gene (5 bases). The CDR3 totals 15 residues. The V and J ends lost 4 bases and 1 base respectively, with 17 bases between them. The germline CDR1 and CDR2 sequences are GTSNPN and SVGIG (reference sequence). CDR3 amino acids: CAWTPLERASYEQYF. The CDR3 nucleotides read TGTGCCTGGACGCCACTGGAGAGGGCTTCCTACGAGCAGTACTTC.

V gene TRBV7-8 combines with J gene TRBJ2-7, with unresolved D. The CDR3 runs to 13 residues. Trimming pared 6 bases from V and 3 bases from J, leaving 12 bases between. Looked up from germline, CDR1 is SGHVS and CDR2 is FQNEAQ. CDR3: CASSSRKSYEQYF. DNA of the CDR3: TGTGCCAGCAGTTCACGTAAGAGCTACGAGCAGTACTTC.

This sequence joins TRBV2 and TRBJ2-1, with TRBD2 as a possible D gene (5 bases). The CDR3 has 16 amino acids. Per germline, CDR1 SNHLY and CDR2 FYNNEI. Trimming pared 3 bases from V and 0 bases from J, leaving 12 bases between. The CDR3 nucleotides read TGTGCCAGCAGTGACCATAGTGGGAGCTCCTACAATGAGCAGTTCTTC. Protein: CASSDHSGSSYNEQFF.

The chain links TRBV7-2 to TRBJ1-1; D is uncertain. Per germline, CDR1 SGHTA and CDR2 FQGNSA. This CDR3 is built from 14 residues. With 4 bases removed from V and 1 base from J, the gap between germline ends came to 10 bases. The CDR3 sequence: CASSYSGRNTEAFF. CDR3 nucleotides: TGTGCCAGCAGCTACAGCGGCAGGAACACTGAAGCTTTCTTT.

The chain is built from TRBV6-5 and TRBJ1-1, with D maybe TRBD1 (5 bases). V was trimmed by 6 bases and J by 4 bases, leaving 15 bases between them. The length of the CDR3 is 14 residues. Germline V gene lookup returns CDR1 MNHEY and CDR2 SVGAGI. As DNA, the CDR3 is TGTGCCAGCAGGGACTGGGGCGGGAGCACTGAAGCTTTCTTT. Its translation is CASRDWGGSTEAFF.

The chain links TRBV5-1 to TRBJ2-3, with D tentatively TRBD2 (6 bases). V lost 0 bases and J lost 1, with 9 bases in between. Looked up from germline, CDR1 is SGHRS and CDR2 is YFSETQ. The CDR3 length is 15 residues. CDR3 DNA: TGCGCCAGCAGCTTGGCGGGGGAGGGCACAGATACGCAGTATTTT. Protein sequence: CASSLAGEGTDTQYF. The complete variable domain, with remaining parts taken from reference TRBV5-1 and TRBJ2-3, reads KAGVTQTPRYLIKTRGQQVTLSCSPISGHRSVSWYQQTPGQGLQFLFEYFSETQRNKGNFPGRFSGRQFSNSRSEMNVSTLELGDSALYLCASSLAGEGTDTQYFGPGTRLTVL.

This clone showed up just once. The chain links TRBV28 to TRBJ1-1, with D perhaps TRBD1 (5 bases). The CDR3 length is 15 residues. Germline V gene sequence: CDR1 MDHEN, CDR2 SYDVKM. Trimming removed 7 bases from V and 3 bases from J, with 18 bases in between. The CDR3 here is CASTLGGAGDTEAFF. CDR3 bases: TGTGCCAGCACCTTAGGAGGGGCGGGGGACACTGAAGCTTTCTTT.

The J gene is TRBJ1-6, the V gene TRBV28; 9 nucleotides align to TRBD1. This CDR3 is built from 16 residues. V was clipped by 2 bases and J by 10 bases; unmatched bases: 9. The V gene's germline CDR1 is MDHEN and CDR2 SYDVKM. Written as DNA, the CDR3 is TGTGCCAGCAGTTTAGGGGGACAGGGTGCTAGGTCACCCCTCCACTTT. Translation gives CASSLGGQGARSPLHF.

The rearrangement joins TRBV28 to TRBJ1-2; 7 bases map to TRBD1. The J segment lost 3 bases and the V segment lost 7 bases, leaving 5 bases of the junction unmatched. Per the germline V gene, CDR1 is MDHEN and CDR2 is SYDVKM. The CDR3 has 13 residues. CDR3 nucleotides: TGTGCCAGCACCTTAGACAGGGACTATGGCTACACCTTC. Its translation: CASTLDRDYGYTF.

This clone appeared once. The chain's CDR3 is CATFRGSTDTQYF. In DNA form, the CDR3 reads TGTGCCACCTTTCGCGGGAGTACAGATACGCAGTATTTT. The rearrangement joins TRBV28 to TRBJ2-3; 7 bases align to TRBD2. The V gene's germline CDR1 is MDHEN and CDR2 SYDVKM. The CDR3 spans 13 residues. J lost 3 bases, V lost 10 bases, and 7 bases had no gene match. Looking up the rest from reference TRBV28 and TRBJ2-3 gives the full variable domain: DVKVTQSSRYLVKRTGEKVFLECVQDMDHENMFWYRQDPGLGLRLIYFSYDVKMKEKGDIPEGYSVSREKKERFSLILESASTNQTSMYLCATFRGSTDTQYFGPGTRLTVL.

The gene calls are TRBV5-1 and TRBJ1-1, with D unresolved. The germline V gene has CDR1 SGHRS and CDR2 YFSETQ. The CDR3 is 14 residues long. V lost 0 bases, J lost 0 bases, and 6 bases lay in between. Here the CDR3 reads CASSLGEMNTEAFF. In DNA, the CDR3 is TGCGCCAGCAGCTTGGGGGAGATGAACACTGAAGCTTTCTTT.

The CDR3 reads CASSQSWGGRNYGYTF. CDR3 DNA sequence: TGTGCCAGCAGCCAATCGTGGGGGGGTAGGAACTATGGCTACACCTTC. The chain joins TRBV11-2 to TRBJ1-2, with a possible D match to TRBD1 (5 bases). CDR1 SGHAT and CDR2 FQNNGV come from the germline V gene. This CDR3 spans 16 amino acids. Trimming took off 5 bases at V and 2 bases at J, with 18 bases between the two ends.

The CDR3 DNA reads as TGCGCCAGCAGCGACCCTAGCGGGGGTCACACCGGGGAGCTGTTTTTT. Amino acid sequence: CASSDPSGGHTGELFF. The chain links TRBV5-1 to TRBJ2-2; TRBD2 agrees at 10 bases. The junction had 6 bases not matched to a gene; V was cut back by 4 bases and J by 3 bases. This CDR3 is built from 16 residues. Germline V gene data show CDR1 as SGHRS and CDR2 as YFSETQ.